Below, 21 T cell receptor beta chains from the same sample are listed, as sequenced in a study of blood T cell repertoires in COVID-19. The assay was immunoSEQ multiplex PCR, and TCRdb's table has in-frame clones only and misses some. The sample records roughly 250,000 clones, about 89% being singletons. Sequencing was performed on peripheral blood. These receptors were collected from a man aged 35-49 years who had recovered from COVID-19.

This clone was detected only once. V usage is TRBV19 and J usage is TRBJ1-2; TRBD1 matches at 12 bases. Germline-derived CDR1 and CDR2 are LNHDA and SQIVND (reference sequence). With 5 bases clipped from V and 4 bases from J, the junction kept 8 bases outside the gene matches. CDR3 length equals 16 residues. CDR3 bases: TGTGCCAGTAGTTCCCCCGGGACAGGGGGCAGCTATGGCTACACCTTC. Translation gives CASSSPGTGGSYGYTF. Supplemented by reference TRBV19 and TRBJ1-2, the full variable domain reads DGGITQSPKYLFRKEGQNVTLSCEQNLNHDAMYWYRQDPGQGLRLIYYSQIVNDFQKGDIAEGYSVSREKKESFPLTVTSAQKNPTAFYLCASSSPGTGGSYGYTFGSGTRLTVV.

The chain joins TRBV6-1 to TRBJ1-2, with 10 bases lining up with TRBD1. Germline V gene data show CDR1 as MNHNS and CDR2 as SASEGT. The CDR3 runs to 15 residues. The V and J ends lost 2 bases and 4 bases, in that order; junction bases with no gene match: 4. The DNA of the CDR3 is TGTGCCAGCAGTGAAAGGACAGGGGGGCCCTATGGCTACACCTTC. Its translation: CASSERTGGPYGYTF.

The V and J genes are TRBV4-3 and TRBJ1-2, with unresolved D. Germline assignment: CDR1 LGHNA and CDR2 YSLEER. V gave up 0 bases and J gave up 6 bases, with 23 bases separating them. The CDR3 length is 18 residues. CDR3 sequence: CASSQEVFAVTQVHGYTF. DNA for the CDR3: TGCGCCAGCAGCCAAGAAGTCTTTGCTGTGACGCAGGTCCATGGCTACACCTTC.

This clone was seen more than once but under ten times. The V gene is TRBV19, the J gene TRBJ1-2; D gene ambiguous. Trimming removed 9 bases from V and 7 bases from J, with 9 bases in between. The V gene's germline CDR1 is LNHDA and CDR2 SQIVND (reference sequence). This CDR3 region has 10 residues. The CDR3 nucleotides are TGTGCCAGCGGTCCCCTTGGCTACACCTTC. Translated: CASGPLGYTF.

Here the CDR3 DNA reads TGCAGCGTTAAGGACAGGGAACTCCACTTT. This encodes CSVKDRELHF. V is TRBV29-1 and J is TRBJ1-6, with TRBD1 matching over 8 bases. The junction had 4 bases not matched to a gene; V was cut back by 5 bases and J by 16 bases. Germline-derived CDR1 and CDR2 are SQVTM and ANQGSEA. This CDR3 comprises 10 residues.

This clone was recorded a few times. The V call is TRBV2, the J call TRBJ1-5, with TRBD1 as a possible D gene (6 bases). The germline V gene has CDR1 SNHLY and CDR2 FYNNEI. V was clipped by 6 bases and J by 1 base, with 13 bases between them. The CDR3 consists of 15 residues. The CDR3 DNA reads TGTGCCAGCAGGGCGGACAGCTCCAGCAATCAGCCCCAGCATTTT. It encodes CASRADSSSNQPQHF.

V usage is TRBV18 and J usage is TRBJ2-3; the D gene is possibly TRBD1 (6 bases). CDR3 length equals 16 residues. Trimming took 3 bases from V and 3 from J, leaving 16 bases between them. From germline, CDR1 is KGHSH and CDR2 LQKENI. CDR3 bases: TGTGCCAGCTCACCCGCTCGTGGGGGCGCAACAGATACGCAGTATTTT. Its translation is CASSPARGGATDTQYF.

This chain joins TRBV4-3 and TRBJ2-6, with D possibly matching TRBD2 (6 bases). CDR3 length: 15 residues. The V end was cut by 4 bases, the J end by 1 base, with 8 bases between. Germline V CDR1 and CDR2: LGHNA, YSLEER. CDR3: CASSPTSSGANVLTF. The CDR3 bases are TGCGCCAGCAGCCCGACTAGTTCTGGGGCCAACGTCCTGACTTTC.

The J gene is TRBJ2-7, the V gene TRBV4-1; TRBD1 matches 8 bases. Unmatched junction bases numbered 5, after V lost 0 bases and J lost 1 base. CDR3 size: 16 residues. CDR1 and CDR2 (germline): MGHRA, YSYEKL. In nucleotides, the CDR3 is TGCGCCAGCAGCCAAGATAGGACAGGGATATCCTACGAGCAGTACTTC. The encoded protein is CASSQDRTGISYEQYF.

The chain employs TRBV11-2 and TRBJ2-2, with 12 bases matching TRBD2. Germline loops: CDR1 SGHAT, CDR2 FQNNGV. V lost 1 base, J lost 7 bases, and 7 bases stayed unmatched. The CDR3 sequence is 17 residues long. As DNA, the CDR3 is TGTGCCAGCAGCTTAGGGAGGACTAGCGGGATGAGCGGGGAGCTGTTTTTT. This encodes CASSLGRTSGMSGELFF.

The CDR3 DNA reads TGTGCCAGCAGCGTACGGGGGGCAGATACGCAGTATTTT. Translated: CASSVRGADTQYF. The rearrangement joins TRBV9 to TRBJ2-3; 7 bases fit TRBD2. The V gene's germline CDR1 is SGDLS and CDR2 YYNGEE. CDR3 length: 13 residues. J gave up 4 bases and V 1 base, and 0 bases lay outside the gene matches.

This CDR3 is CASSPPSGRAYEQYF. For the CDR3, the DNA is TGTGCCAGCAGTCCACCTAGCGGGAGGGCCTACGAGCAGTACTTC. The chain employs TRBV27 and TRBJ2-7; 12 bases are a match to TRBD2. The germline gives CDR1 MNHEY, CDR2 SMNVEV (reference sequence). V lost 5 bases, J lost 2 bases, and 4 bases stayed unmatched. The CDR3 covers 15 residues.

CDR3 region: CASSERPGGDTQYF. In nucleotides, the CDR3 is TGTGCCAGCAGCGAGCGGCCCGGGGGGGATACGCAGTATTTT. The chain combines TRBV9 with TRBJ2-3; TRBD2 matches at 7 bases. Looked up from germline, CDR1 is SGDLS and CDR2 is YYNGEE. V gave up 3 bases and J gave up 6 bases; unmatched junction bases: 7. This CDR3 comprises 14 residues.

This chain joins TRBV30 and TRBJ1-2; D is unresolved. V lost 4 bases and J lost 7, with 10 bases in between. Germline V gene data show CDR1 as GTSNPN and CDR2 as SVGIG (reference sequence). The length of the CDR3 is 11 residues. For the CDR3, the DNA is TGTGCCTGGACCATAGGGAGTGGCTACACCTTC. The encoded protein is CAWTIGSGYTF.

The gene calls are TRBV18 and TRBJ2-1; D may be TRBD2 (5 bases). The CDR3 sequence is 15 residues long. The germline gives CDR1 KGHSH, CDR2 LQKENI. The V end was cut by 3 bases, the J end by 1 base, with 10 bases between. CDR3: CASSPKRASYNEQFF. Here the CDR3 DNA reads TGTGCCAGCTCACCGAAGAGGGCGTCCTACAATGAGCAGTTCTTC.

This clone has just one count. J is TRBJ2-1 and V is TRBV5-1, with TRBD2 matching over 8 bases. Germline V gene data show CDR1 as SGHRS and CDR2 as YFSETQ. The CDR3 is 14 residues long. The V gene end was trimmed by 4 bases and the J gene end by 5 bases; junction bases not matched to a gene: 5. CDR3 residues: CASSASGSHNEQFF. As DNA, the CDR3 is TGCGCCAGCAGCGCAAGCGGGAGCCACAATGAGCAGTTCTTC.

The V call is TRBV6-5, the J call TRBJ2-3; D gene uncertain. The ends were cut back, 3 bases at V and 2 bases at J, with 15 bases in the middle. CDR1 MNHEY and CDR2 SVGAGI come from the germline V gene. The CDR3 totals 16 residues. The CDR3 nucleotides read TGTGCCAGCAGTTATTCAGCGAGAGCAAACACAGATACGCAGTATTTT. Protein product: CASSYSARANTDTQYF.

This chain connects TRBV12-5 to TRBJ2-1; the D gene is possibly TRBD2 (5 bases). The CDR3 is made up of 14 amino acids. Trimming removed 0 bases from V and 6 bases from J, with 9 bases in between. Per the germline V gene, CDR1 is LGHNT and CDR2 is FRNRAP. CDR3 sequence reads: CASGLVLAVNEQFF. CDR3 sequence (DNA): TGTGCTAGTGGTTTGGTCCTAGCCGTCAATGAGCAGTTCTTC. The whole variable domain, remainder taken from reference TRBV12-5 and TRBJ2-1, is DARVTQTPRHKVTEMGQEVTMRCQPILGHNTVFWYRQTMMQGLELLAYFRNRAPLDDSGMPKDRFSAEMPDATLATLKIQPSEPRDSAVYFCASGLVLAVNEQFFGPGTRLTVL.

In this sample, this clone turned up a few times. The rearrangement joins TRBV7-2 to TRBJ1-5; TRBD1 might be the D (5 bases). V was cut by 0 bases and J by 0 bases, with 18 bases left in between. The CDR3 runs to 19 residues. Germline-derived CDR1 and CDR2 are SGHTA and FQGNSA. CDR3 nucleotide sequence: TGTGCCAGCAGCTTAGCGCTAGGGGCAGGGATTAGTAGCAATCAGCCCCAGCATTTT. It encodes CASSLALGAGISSNQPQHF.

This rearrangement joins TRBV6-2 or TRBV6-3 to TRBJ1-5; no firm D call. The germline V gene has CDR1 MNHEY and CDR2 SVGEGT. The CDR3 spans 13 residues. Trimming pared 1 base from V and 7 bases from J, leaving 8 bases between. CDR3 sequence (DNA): TGTGCCAGCAGTTACTTTGAGCCCCAGCCCCAGCATTTT. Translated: CASSYFEPQPQHF.

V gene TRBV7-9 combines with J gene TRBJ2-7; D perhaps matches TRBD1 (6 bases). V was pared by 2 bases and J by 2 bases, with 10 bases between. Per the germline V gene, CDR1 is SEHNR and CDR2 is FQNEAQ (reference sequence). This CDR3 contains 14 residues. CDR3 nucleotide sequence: TGTGCCAGCAGCTTACCAGGGGCCCCCTACGAGCAGTACTTC. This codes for CASSLPGAPYEQYF. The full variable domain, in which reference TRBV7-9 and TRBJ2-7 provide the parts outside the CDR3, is DTGVSQNPRHKITKRGQNVTFRCDPISEHNRLYWYRQTLGQGPEFLTYFQNEAQLEKSRLLSDRFSAERPKGSFSTLEIQRTEQGDSAMYLCASSLPGAPYEQYFGPGTRLTVT.